The 12 T cell receptor beta chains below come from one sample, sequenced in a study of blood T cell repertoires in COVID-19 (dated by TCRdb to the early 2020s). The library was prepared using the immunoSEQ multiplex PCR assay. Held by TCRdb, this immuneACCESS table contains in-frame sequences only and omits some clones. Under half of the omission traces to an unresolved V gene where checked; the cause of the rest is unknown. The sample has tens of thousands of clones on record, approximately 90% of them singletons. Approximately 2.2% of the sample comes from the top ten. The sample comprised peripheral blood. The receptors shown here come from a human donor with active COVID-19. The donor label of this sample is uncertain.

A note on this clone: Other DNA sequences in this sample translate to the same CDR3. The chain is built from TRBV11-2 and TRBJ2-5; TRBD2 matches 12 bases. CDR1 is SGHAT, CDR2 FQNNGV, per germline. J was trimmed by 2 bases and V by 3 bases; bases with no gene match: 1. This CDR3 is 15 amino acids long. CDR3 bases: TGTGCCAGCAGCTTCCTAGCGGGGGGGCAAGAGACCCAGTACTTC. Translated, it gives CASSFLAGGQETQYF.

Comments on this clone: Additional DNA sequences in this sample encode the identical CDR3. The chain employs TRBV2 and TRBJ1-2; D call uncertain. The germline V gene has CDR1 SNHLY and CDR2 FYNNEI. The CDR3 runs 14 residues. V lost 2 bases, J lost 4 bases, and 11 bases lay in between. CDR3 bases: TGTGCCAGCAGTGAATCTCCAGGATTCTATGGCTACACCTTC. Protein sequence: CASSESPGFYGYTF.

CDR3 nucleotides: TGTGCCAGCAGCTTGAGGAGGGACACTGAAGCTTTCTTT. It is translated as CASSLRRDTEAFF. This chain links TRBV5-8 with TRBJ1-1; D not resolved. V lost 1 base, J lost 3 bases, and 7 bases lay in between. Per germline, CDR1 SGHTS and CDR2 YDEGEE. The CDR3 contains 13 residues.

The chain couples TRBV5-6 to TRBJ2-1; D is possibly TRBD2 (6 bases). V was pared by 0 bases and J by 4 bases, with 11 bases between. Germline V gene lookup returns CDR1 SGHDT and CDR2 YYEEEE. CDR3 size: 15 residues. CDR3 sequence (DNA): TGTGCCAGCAGCTTGGCAGGTGGAGGGTACAATGAGCAGTTCTTC. It codes for CASSLAGGGYNEQFF.

The V gene is TRBV19, the J gene TRBJ2-2; D is unclear. V was trimmed by 1 base and J by 1 base, leaving 4 bases between them. The CDR3 is 14 residues long. Germline-derived CDR1 and CDR2 are LNHDA and SQIVND (reference sequence). DNA of the CDR3: TGTGCCAGTAGTATAGCAGAGAACACCGGGGAGCTGTTTTTT. It translates to CASSIAENTGELFF.

The chain couples TRBV19 to TRBJ2-5; no clear D. The germline gives CDR1 LNHDA, CDR2 SQIVND (reference sequence). Trimming stripped 3 bases from V and 2 bases from J, with 10 bases between. The CDR3 is 14 amino acids. The CDR3 bases are TGTGCCAGTAGTATGGTCAAAGCGCAAGAGACCCAGTACTTC. It encodes CASSMVKAQETQYF.

This sequence joins TRBV6-5 and TRBJ2-5; TRBD1 aligns across 7 bases. This CDR3 region has 13 residues. After removal of 6 bases from V and 3 bases from J, the junction contained 4 bases not matched to a gene. Looked up from germline, CDR1 is MNHEY and CDR2 is SVGAGI. This chain's CDR3 is CASSPGQKETQYF. As DNA, the CDR3 is TGTGCCAGCAGCCCGGGACAGAAAGAGACCCAGTACTTC.

The chain uses TRBV18 and TRBJ1-2; unclear D gene. The V end lost 3 bases, the J end lost 3 bases, and 11 bases lay between the germline ends. CDR3 length equals 14 residues. CDR1 and CDR2 (germline): KGHSH, LQKENI. The CDR3 loop reads CASSPPGGHYGYTF. Here the CDR3 DNA reads TGTGCCAGCTCACCTCCGGGAGGCCACTATGGCTACACCTTC.

CDR3 region: CASTQSPEDTEAFF. The CDR3 DNA reads TGTGCCAGTACACAGAGTCCGGAGGACACTGAAGCTTTCTTT. V is TRBV10-3 and J is TRBJ1-1; D gene ambiguous. V lost 10 bases, J lost 3 bases, and 18 bases lay in between. The CDR3 has 14 amino acids. The germline gives CDR1 ENHRY, CDR2 SYGVKD.

This chain links TRBV7-9 with TRBJ2-7; D not resolved. Looked up from germline, CDR1 is SEHNR and CDR2 is FQNEAQ (reference sequence). The CDR3 is 11 residues long. Trimming stripped 5 bases from V and 3 bases from J, with 5 bases between. The CDR3 DNA reads TGTGCCAGCAGCAGAGACTACGAGCAGTACTTC. This translates into CASSRDYEQYF.

The gene calls are TRBV24-1 and TRBJ1-5; 7 nucleotides align to TRBD1. The CDR3 has 17 amino acids. CDR1 and CDR2 (germline): KGHDR, SFDVKD. The V gene end was trimmed by 4 bases and the J gene end by 1 base; junction bases not matched to a gene: 9. The CDR3 DNA reads as TGTGCCACCAGTGACCCATCGACAGGGTCGAGCAATCAGCCCCAGCATTTT. It encodes CATSDPSTGSSNQPQHF.

This chain joins TRBV5-1 and TRBJ2-7, with D possibly matching TRBD2 (6 bases). V was clipped by 0 bases and J by 2 bases, with 12 bases between them. This CDR3 is built from 15 residues. Per germline, CDR1 SGHRS and CDR2 YFSETQ. The CDR3 spells CASSLAGRHAYEQYF. The CDR3 region has the DNA TGCGCCAGCAGCTTGGCCGGGAGACACGCCTACGAGCAGTACTTC.